This TCR beta chain appears in the sequencing data of a study of control samples from healthy donors and cancer patients. This table comes from immunoSEQ multiplex PCR, and its TCRdb copy is limited to in-frame clones, with some not included. Of under 150,000 clones listed, about 91% were seen once; the top ten hold around 3.3%. CDR1 is MNHEY, CDR2 SVGEGT, per germline. The CDR3 length is 13 residues. The V end was cut by 4 bases, the J end by 6 bases, with 10 bases between. The receptor comes from a man between 40 and 49 years old in good health. The rearrangement uses TRBV6-2 or TRBV6-3 and TRBJ1-5, with a weak D call TRBD1 (5 bases). The sequencing sample was made of blood. The CDR3: CASSWRRGQPQHF. The CDR3 bases are TGTGCCAGCAGTTGGCGAAGGGGTCAGCCCCAGCATTTT.